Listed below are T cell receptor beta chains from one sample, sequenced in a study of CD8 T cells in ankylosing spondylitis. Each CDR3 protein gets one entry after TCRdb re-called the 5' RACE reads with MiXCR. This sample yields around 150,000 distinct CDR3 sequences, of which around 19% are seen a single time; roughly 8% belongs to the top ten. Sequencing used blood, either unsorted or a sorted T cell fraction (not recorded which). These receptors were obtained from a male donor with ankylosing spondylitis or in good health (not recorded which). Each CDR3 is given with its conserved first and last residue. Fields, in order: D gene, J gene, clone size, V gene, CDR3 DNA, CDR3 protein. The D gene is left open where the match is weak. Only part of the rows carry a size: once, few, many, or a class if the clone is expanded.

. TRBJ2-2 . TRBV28 TGTGCCAGCAGTCGGTTCGACACCGGGGAGCTGTTTTTT CASSRFDTGELFF
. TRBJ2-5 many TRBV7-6 TGTGCCAGCAGCTTAGGCACACAAGAGACCCAGTACTTC CASSLGTQETQYF
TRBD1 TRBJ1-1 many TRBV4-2 TGTGCCAGCAGGAGAACAGGGGGTTTGAACACTGAAGCTTTCTTT CASRRTGGLNTEAFF
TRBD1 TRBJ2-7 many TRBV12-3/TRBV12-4 TGTGCCAGCAGTTTAACCCTGGGACAGGGGGCCTACGAGCAGTACTTC CASSLTLGQGAYEQYF
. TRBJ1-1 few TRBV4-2 TGTGCCAGCAGCCCGGACGGCCTCCGGACTGAAGCTTTCTTT CASSPDGLRTEAFF
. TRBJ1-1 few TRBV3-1 TGTGCCAGCAGCCCCCTGGTGGACAACACTGAAGCTTTCTTT CASSPLVDNTEAFF
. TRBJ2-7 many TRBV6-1 TGTGCCAGCTCGTTAGCCCAGCGGAGGTACTACGAGCAGTACTTC CASSLAQRRYYEQYF
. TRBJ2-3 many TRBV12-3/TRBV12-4 TGTGCCAGCAGTTTAAGATATACGCAGTATTTT CASSLRYTQYF
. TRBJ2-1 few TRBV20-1 TGCAGTGCCAGCGATAGGGTCGATGAGCAGTTCTTC CSASDRVDEQFF
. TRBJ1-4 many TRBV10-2 TGCGCCAGCAGAAAGGGCACAACTAATGAAAAACTGTTTTTT CASRKGTTNEKLFF
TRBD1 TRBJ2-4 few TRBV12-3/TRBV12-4 TGTGCCAGCACTCCTGGACAGGGGGCGAACGCCAAAAACATTCAGTACTTC CASTPGQGANAKNIQYF
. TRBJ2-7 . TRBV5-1 TGCGCCAGCAGCTTAGCTCCAGAAGTCTACGAGCAGTACTTC CASSLAPEVYEQYF
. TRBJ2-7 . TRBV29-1 TGCAGCGTCGCAGCAGGGCCCGAGCAGTACTTC CSVAAGPEQYF
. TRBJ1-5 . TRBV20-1 TGCGGTGCTCGGCCAGGGAGTAGCAATCAGCCCCAGCATTTT CGARPGSSNQPQHF
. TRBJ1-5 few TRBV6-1 TGTGCCATCGCGCCGGGAGGAAATAATCAGCCCCAGCATTTT CAIAPGGNNQPQHF
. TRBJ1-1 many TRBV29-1 TGCAGCTCTCGGTCGGCTGAGGGATACACTGAAGCTTTCTTT CSSRSAEGYTEAFF
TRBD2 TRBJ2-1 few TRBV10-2 TGCGCCAGCAGTGAGTCTAGCGGGCCCAGGAGCTTCGACAATGAGCAGTTCTTC CASSESSGPRSFDNEQFF
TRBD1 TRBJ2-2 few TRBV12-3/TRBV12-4 TGTGCCAGCAGAAGGACAGGGAGTTTTTACACCGGGGAGCTGTTTTTT CASRRTGSFYTGELFF
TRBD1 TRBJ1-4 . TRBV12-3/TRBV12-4 TGTGCCAGCAGTGCCCCCCTACAGGGGATGCATGAAAAACTGTTTTTT CASSAPLQGMHEKLFF
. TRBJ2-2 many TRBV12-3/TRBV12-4 TGTGCCAGCAGCCTCTACACCGGGGAGCTGTTTTTT CASSLYTGELFF
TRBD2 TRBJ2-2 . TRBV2 TGTGCCAGCAGTGAAGAGGGGACTAGCCTTGTCGGGGAGCTGTTTTTT CASSEEGTSLVGELFF
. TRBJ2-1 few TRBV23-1 TGCGCCAGCAGTCAATCACGCTCCACAGTTTGGGCCCGCTACAATGAGCAGTTCTTC CASSQSRSTVWARYNEQFF